Listed below are T cell receptor beta chains from one sample, sequenced in a study of cytotoxic CD8 clonotypes in ibrutinib-treated CLL. Using immunoSEQ multiplex PCR, the repertoire was profiled, and TCRdb retains in-frame clones only, with some absent. This table has approximately 100,000 clones, about 58% appearing once. The sequencing used PBMCs, collected after 24 months of ibrutinib treatment. These receptors were taken from a human donor with chronic lymphocytic leukemia. CDR3s include the opening cysteine and the closing phenylalanine or tryptophan. Each record gives: J gene, V gene, D gene, clone size, CDR3 DNA, CDR3 protein. The D gene is left open where the match is weak. A clone size is listed for some rows: how often the clone was seen (once, few, many), or a class if it is expanded.

j_call: TRBJ2-1; v_call: TRBV2; d_call: -; clone_size: -; cdr3_nt: TGTGCCAGCAGTATTGTCGAGAGGGGTGAGCAGTTCTTC; cdr3_aa: CASSIVERGEQFF
j_call: TRBJ1-1; v_call: TRBV9; d_call: TRBD1; clone_size: few; cdr3_nt: TGTGCCAGCTGGGGACAGGGGGTCACTGAAGCTTTCTTT; cdr3_aa: CASWGQGVTEAFF
j_call: TRBJ2-7; v_call: TRBV7-2; d_call: TRBD1; clone_size: -; cdr3_nt: TGTGCCAGCAGCCGAGACAGGGCATACGAGCAGTACTTC; cdr3_aa: CASSRDRAYEQYF
j_call: TRBJ2-3; v_call: TRBV2; d_call: -; clone_size: -; cdr3_nt: TGTGCCAGCAGTAGCGGGCGCACAGATACGCAGTATTTT; cdr3_aa: CASSSGRTDTQYF
j_call: TRBJ2-7; v_call: TRBV30; d_call: -; clone_size: few; cdr3_nt: TGTGCCTGGAAAATTAACGGGGCAAACGAGCAGTACTTC; cdr3_aa: CAWKINGANEQYF
j_call: TRBJ2-1; v_call: TRBV9; d_call: TRBD1; clone_size: -; cdr3_nt: TGTGCCAGCAGCGGAGCCCTCAGGGGGCGCGGATCCTACAATGAGCAGTTCTTC; cdr3_aa: CASSGALRGRGSYNEQFF
j_call: TRBJ2-2; v_call: TRBV27; d_call: TRBD1; clone_size: -; cdr3_nt: TGTGCCAGCAGTCCTCAGGGGGCGGGCACCGGGGAGCTGTTTTTT; cdr3_aa: CASSPQGAGTGELFF
j_call: TRBJ2-4; v_call: TRBV9; d_call: -; clone_size: -; cdr3_nt: TGTGCCAGCAGCGTTGAGGGTACGGAGAGGAACATTCAGTACTTC; cdr3_aa: CASSVEGTERNIQYF
j_call: TRBJ2-7; v_call: TRBV15; d_call: -; clone_size: -; cdr3_nt: TGTGCCACCAGCAATATGCGAGGTGCCTACGAGCAGTACTTC; cdr3_aa: CATSNMRGAYEQYF
j_call: TRBJ2-2; v_call: TRBV11-3; d_call: TRBD1; clone_size: once; cdr3_nt: TGTGCCAGCAGCTTAAGGGGGCAGGGGAACACCGGGGAGCTGTTTTTT; cdr3_aa: CASSLRGQGNTGELFF
j_call: TRBJ2-5; v_call: TRBV6-5; d_call: -; clone_size: -; cdr3_nt: TGTGCCACGGGGGTACTCGGGGAGACCCAGTACTTC; cdr3_aa: CATGVLGETQYF
j_call: TRBJ1-5; v_call: TRBV19; d_call: -; clone_size: once; cdr3_nt: TGTGCCAGTAGTATTTCAGGCAATAGCAATCAGCCCCAGCATTTT; cdr3_aa: CASSISGNSNQPQHF
j_call: TRBJ2-7; v_call: TRBV13; d_call: -; clone_size: -; cdr3_nt: TGTGCCAGCAGGAACAGGACCTACGAGCAGTACTTC; cdr3_aa: CASRNRTYEQYF
j_call: TRBJ2-3; v_call: TRBV30; d_call: -; clone_size: -; cdr3_nt: TGTGCCTGGAGTGCGGGGATCACAGATACGCAGTATTTT; cdr3_aa: CAWSAGITDTQYF
j_call: TRBJ1-1; v_call: TRBV9; d_call: TRBD1; clone_size: few; cdr3_nt: TGTGCCAGCAGCGTCAGACAGGGCACTGAAGCTTTCTTT; cdr3_aa: CASSVRQGTEAFF
j_call: TRBJ2-1; v_call: TRBV13; d_call: -; clone_size: -; cdr3_nt: TGTGCCAGCAGCCCAGTAATAGGGGATGGTTTCAATGAGCAGTTCTTC; cdr3_aa: CASSPVIGDGFNEQFF
j_call: TRBJ2-3; v_call: TRBV9; d_call: TRBD2; clone_size: -; cdr3_nt: TGTGCCAGCAGCGTTAGCGGGATAAGGACAGATACGCAGTATTTT; cdr3_aa: CASSVSGIRTDTQYF
j_call: TRBJ2-7; v_call: TRBV9; d_call: -; clone_size: few; cdr3_nt: TGTGCCAGCAGCGTAGGGGCGGAGCAGTACTTC; cdr3_aa: CASSVGAEQYF
j_call: TRBJ2-7; v_call: TRBV6-1; d_call: -; clone_size: -; cdr3_nt: TGTGCCAGCAGAGGGACTGTCGATTCGGGGTACGAGCAGTACTTC; cdr3_aa: CASRGTVDSGYEQYF
j_call: TRBJ1-3; v_call: TRBV6-5; d_call: -; clone_size: -; cdr3_nt: TGTGCCAGCAGCCACGGTGGGAACGGAAACACCATATATTTT; cdr3_aa: CASSHGGNGNTIYF
j_call: TRBJ2-3; v_call: TRBV6-6; d_call: TRBD2; clone_size: -; cdr3_nt: TGTGCCAGCAGCACTCTAGCGGGGGCCACAGATACGCAGTATTTT; cdr3_aa: CASSTLAGATDTQYF
j_call: TRBJ1-2; v_call: TRBV27; d_call: -; clone_size: many; cdr3_nt: TGTGCCAGCAGTGACGGCCTTAGAGGTGGCTACACCTTC; cdr3_aa: CASSDGLRGGYTF
j_call: TRBJ1-4; v_call: TRBV18; d_call: -; clone_size: -; cdr3_nt: TGTGCCAGCTCACCCGGGACCAATCGGGGGGCTGAAAAACTGTTTTTT; cdr3_aa: CASSPGTNRGAEKLFF
j_call: TRBJ2-2; v_call: TRBV5-1; d_call: -; clone_size: -; cdr3_nt: TGCGCCAGCAGCTTTTTCCGTTCCGGGGAGCTGTTTTTT; cdr3_aa: CASSFFRSGELFF
j_call: TRBJ2-4; v_call: TRBV10-2; d_call: -; clone_size: -; cdr3_nt: TGCGCCAGCACCTCAACTCGGACAGTCATAGCCAAAAACATTCAGTACTTC; cdr3_aa: CASTSTRTVIAKNIQYF
j_call: TRBJ2-7; v_call: TRBV14; d_call: TRBD2; clone_size: -; cdr3_nt: TGTGCCAGCGAGCTCGGGGGGAAACCCGGGGCCGAGCAGTACTTC; cdr3_aa: CASELGGKPGAEQYF
j_call: TRBJ2-3; v_call: TRBV4-2; d_call: TRBD2; clone_size: -; cdr3_nt: TGTGCCAGCAGACTAGCCAGCGGGGGTATGGAAGATACGCAGTATTTT; cdr3_aa: CASRLASGGMEDTQYF
j_call: TRBJ1-6; v_call: TRBV27; d_call: TRBD1; clone_size: -; cdr3_nt: TGTGCCAGCAGTCAAGGGACAGCAACTTCGTCCCCCCTCCACTTT; cdr3_aa: CASSQGTATSSPLHF
j_call: TRBJ2-5; v_call: TRBV2; d_call: -; clone_size: -; cdr3_nt: TGTGCAGGCAGACCCGAACTGGGGGGGGGCCGGGAGACCCAGTACTTC; cdr3_aa: CAGRPELGGGRETQYF
j_call: TRBJ1-6; v_call: TRBV6-5; d_call: -; clone_size: many; cdr3_nt: TGTGCCAGCTCCTATCAGTTTTATAATTCACCCCTCCACTTT; cdr3_aa: CASSYQFYNSPLHF
j_call: TRBJ2-3; v_call: TRBV7-6; d_call: -; clone_size: -; cdr3_nt: TGTGCCAGCAGCTTAGTTGGCGCCCTGGGGGGCACAGATACGCAGTATTTT; cdr3_aa: CASSLVGALGGTDTQYF
j_call: TRBJ1-3; v_call: TRBV5-1; d_call: -; clone_size: -; cdr3_nt: TGCGCCAGCAGTAGCGGAGACTCTGGAAACACCATATATTTT; cdr3_aa: CASSSGDSGNTIYF
j_call: TRBJ2-7; v_call: TRBV20-1; d_call: -; clone_size: -; cdr3_nt: TGCAGTGCTAGCGGGATGGGCGAGCAGTACTTC; cdr3_aa: CSASGMGEQYF
j_call: TRBJ1-2; v_call: TRBV7-2; d_call: -; clone_size: -; cdr3_nt: TGTGCCAGCAGCTTGGCGGACTATGGCTACACCTTC; cdr3_aa: CASSLADYGYTF
j_call: TRBJ1-6; v_call: TRBV27; d_call: TRBD1; clone_size: -; cdr3_nt: TGTGCCAGCAGAGAAGAGGGGGCGCGTGGTTCACCCCTCCACTTT; cdr3_aa: CASREEGARGSPLHF
j_call: TRBJ2-3; v_call: TRBV7-3; d_call: -; clone_size: -; cdr3_nt: TGTGCCAGCAGCTTACGGGGCACGATTCTCACAGATACGCAGTATTTT; cdr3_aa: CASSLRGTILTDTQYF
j_call: TRBJ1-2; v_call: TRBV6-6; d_call: -; clone_size: -; cdr3_nt: TGTGCCAGCCGGTCAGGGGCCAACTATGGCTACACCTTC; cdr3_aa: CASRSGANYGYTF
j_call: TRBJ1-5; v_call: TRBV19; d_call: -; clone_size: few; cdr3_nt: TGTGCCAGTAGTATTCGCAGGCATGATCAGCCCCAGCATTTT; cdr3_aa: CASSIRRHDQPQHF
j_call: TRBJ2-6; v_call: TRBV9; d_call: -; clone_size: -; cdr3_nt: TGTGCCAGCAGCGTTCTGGGTGGGGCCAACGTCCTGACTTTC; cdr3_aa: CASSVLGGANVLTF
j_call: TRBJ1-1; v_call: TRBV7-9; d_call: TRBD1; clone_size: once; cdr3_nt: TGTGCCAGCAGCTTAGAGACAGGGTGGAACACTGAAGCTTTCTTT; cdr3_aa: CASSLETGWNTEAFF
j_call: TRBJ1-2; v_call: TRBV5-5; d_call: TRBD1; clone_size: -; cdr3_nt: TGTGCCAGCAGCTTTATCCCCGACAGGGCCGGTGAGAGCTACACCTTC; cdr3_aa: CASSFIPDRAGESYTF
j_call: TRBJ2-7; v_call: TRBV10-3; d_call: TRBD2; clone_size: -; cdr3_nt: TGTGCCATCAGTTTGACTAGCGGGGGAGCGTACGAGCAGTACTTC; cdr3_aa: CAISLTSGGAYEQYF
j_call: TRBJ1-5; v_call: TRBV18; d_call: -; clone_size: few; cdr3_nt: TGTGCCAGCTCGATAGGAGGCCCTGGGAGCAATCAGCCCCAGCATTTT; cdr3_aa: CASSIGGPGSNQPQHF
j_call: TRBJ2-7; v_call: TRBV7-2; d_call: TRBD2; clone_size: -; cdr3_nt: TGTGCCAGCAGCCCCGGACTAGCGGGGGCCAGAAGGGAGCAGTACTTC; cdr3_aa: CASSPGLAGARREQYF
j_call: TRBJ2-7; v_call: TRBV28; d_call: -; clone_size: -; cdr3_nt: TGTGCCAGCAGCCCCAGGGGCCGCGAGCAGTACTTC; cdr3_aa: CASSPRGREQYF
j_call: TRBJ1-5; v_call: TRBV28; d_call: -; clone_size: many; cdr3_nt: TGTGCCAGCACCTCTACGACATTTAGCAATCAGCCCCAGCATTTT; cdr3_aa: CASTSTTFSNQPQHF
j_call: TRBJ1-6; v_call: TRBV18; d_call: -; clone_size: once; cdr3_nt: TGTGCCAGCTCACCTATCCCCCTCCACTTT; cdr3_aa: CASSPIPLHF
j_call: TRBJ2-1; v_call: TRBV5-8; d_call: -; clone_size: -; cdr3_nt: TGTGCCAGCAACCTTTACAATGAGCAGTTCTTC; cdr3_aa: CASNLYNEQFF
j_call: TRBJ2-1; v_call: TRBV11-1; d_call: -; clone_size: -; cdr3_nt: TGTGCCAGCAGCACGAGGAGAGGGGGATCCGACAATGAGCAGTTCTTC; cdr3_aa: CASSTRRGGSDNEQFF
j_call: TRBJ2-7; v_call: TRBV28; d_call: -; clone_size: -; cdr3_nt: TGTGCCAGCAGCCCCGCGGGGCTGAACGACGAGCAGTACTTC; cdr3_aa: CASSPAGLNDEQYF
j_call: TRBJ2-2; v_call: TRBV6-1; d_call: -; clone_size: -; cdr3_nt: TGTGCCGGCGCGGGCGGCGGGGCTAACACCGGGGAGCTGTTTTTT; cdr3_aa: CAGAGGGANTGELFF
j_call: TRBJ2-4; v_call: TRBV10-1; d_call: TRBD1; clone_size: -; cdr3_nt: TGCGCCAGCAGTACCACGGGACAGGGAAAAAACATTCAGTACTTC; cdr3_aa: CASSTTGQGKNIQYF
j_call: TRBJ2-7; v_call: TRBV5-1; d_call: -; clone_size: once; cdr3_nt: TGCGCCAGCAGCTCGGACGGAGTTTCCTACGAGCAGTACTTC; cdr3_aa: CASSSDGVSYEQYF